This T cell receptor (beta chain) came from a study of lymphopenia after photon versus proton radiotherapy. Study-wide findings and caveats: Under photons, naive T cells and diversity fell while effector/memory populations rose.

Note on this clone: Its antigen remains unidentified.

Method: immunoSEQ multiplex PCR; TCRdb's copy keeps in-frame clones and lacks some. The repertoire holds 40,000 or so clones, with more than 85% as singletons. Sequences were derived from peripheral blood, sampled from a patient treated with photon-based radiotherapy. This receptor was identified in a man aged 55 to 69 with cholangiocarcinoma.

CDR3 nucleotides: TGTGCCAGCAGCTTAGGACTAGCTTCCACCGGGGAGCTGTTTTTT. Translation gives CASSLGLASTGELFF. The rearrangement joins TRBV11-1 to TRBJ2-2; 7 bases fit TRBD2. CDR1 is SGHAT, CDR2 FQDESV, per germline (reference sequence). The CDR3 is made up of 15 amino acids. V lost 1 base and J lost 4; bases outside the gene matches: 3.